The 7 T cell receptor beta chains below come from one sample, sequenced in a study of human T cells and chemical hapten exposure. TCRdb re-derived calls from the 5' RACE reads in MiXCR, one entry per CDR3 protein. The table has 81,000 or so distinct CDR3 sequences, 6% to 8.5% seen once. From whole blood left unfractionated, total RNA was extracted. These receptors all come from a male donor in good health.

This clonotype appeared a few times. This rearrangement joins TRBV13 to TRBJ2-7; maybe TRBD2 (7 bases). Germline values: CDR1 PRHDT, CDR2 FYEKMQ (reference sequence). With 4 bases removed from V and 7 bases from J, the gap between germline ends came to 14 bases. This CDR3 contains 13 residues. This chain's CDR3 is CASSSRGGGEQYF. The CDR3 DNA follows: TGTGCCAGCAGCTCCCGGGGAGGGGGAGAGCAGTACTTC. Variable domain in full (rest from reference TRBV13 and TRBJ2-7): AAGVIQSPRHLIKEKRETATLKCYPIPRHDTVYWYQQGPGQDPQFLISFYEKMQSDKGSIPDRFSAQQFSDYHSELNMSSLELGDSALYFCASSSRGGGEQYFGPGTRLTVT.

This clonotype was counted ten times or more. The chain links TRBV7-2 to TRBJ2-3; D gene ambiguous. This CDR3 is 12 amino acids long. The V end was cut by 3 bases, the J end by 2 bases, with 3 bases between. Per the germline V gene, CDR1 is SGHTA and CDR2 is FQGNSA. The CDR3 coding sequence is TGTGCCAGCAGCTTCTTCACAGATACGCAGTATTTT. Amino acid sequence: CASSFFTDTQYF.

CDR3 in DNA: TGTGCCAGCAGTTTCCACCCCAATCAGCCCCAGCATTTT. Protein sequence: CASSFHPNQPQHF. This chain links TRBV12-3 or TRBV12-4 with TRBJ1-5, with D uncertain. The V end was cut by 3 bases, the J end by 3 bases, with 6 bases between. This CDR3 region has 13 residues.

This clonotype appeared many times. The chain employs TRBV19 and TRBJ2-7, with TRBD2 matching over 15 bases. In germline, CDR1 is LNHDA, CDR2 SQIVND (reference sequence). The V gene end was trimmed by 9 bases and the J gene end by 3 bases; junction bases not matched to a gene: 6. This CDR3 spans 15 amino acids. The CDR3 DNA follows: TGTGCCAGCGCAGGGACTAGCGGGAGGCACTACGAGCAGTACTTC. It specifies CASAGTSGRHYEQYF. Looking up the rest from reference TRBV19 and TRBJ2-7 gives the full variable domain: DGGITQSPKYLFRKEGQNVTLSCEQNLNHDAMYWYRQDPGQGLRLIYYSQIVNDFQKGDIAEGYSVSREKKESFPLTVTSAQKNPTAFYLCASAGTSGRHYEQYFGPGTRLTVT.

This clonotype was recorded many times. This chain connects TRBV12-3 or TRBV12-4 to TRBJ2-2, with a weak D call TRBD1 (6 bases). This CDR3 has 13 amino acids. The V and J ends lost 5 bases and 7 bases respectively, with 11 bases between them. The CDR3 protein is CASSRTANGELFF. The CDR3 bases are TGTGCCAGCAGTAGGACAGCCAACGGGGAGCTGTTTTTT.

The chain has TRBV6-2 or TRBV6-3 and TRBJ2-1; the D is unclear. There are 14 residues in the CDR3. The germline gives CDR1 MNHEY, CDR2 SVGEGT. V shed 5 bases and J shed 10 bases, with 18 bases lying between them. The CDR3 DNA reads TGTGCCAGCAGTCCCTCCTTGTCACGACTGGAGCAGTTCTTC. Translated, it gives CASSPSLSRLEQFF.

This chain connects TRBV20-1 to TRBJ2-1, with TRBD2 matching 8 bases. CDR3 length: 16 amino acids. CDR1 is DFQATT, CDR2 SNEGSKA, per germline (reference sequence). The V segment lost 0 bases and the J segment 6 bases; nucleotides outside the gene matches: 10. CDR3: CSARDPGTSNRNEQFF. The CDR3 region has the DNA TGCAGTGCTAGAGATCCCGGGACTAGTAATCGCAATGAGCAGTTCTTC.